Listed below are T cell receptor beta chains from one sample, sequenced in a study of blood T cell repertoires in COVID-19. Data came from immunoSEQ multiplex PCR; TCRdb stores just in-frame clones and leaves some out. Of fewer than 300,000 clones in the sample, around 90% were seen once. What was sequenced was PBMCs or T cells enriched from blood (not recorded which). These TCRs come from a woman between 25 and 40 years old who had recovered from COVID-19. The CDR3 runs from the conserved cysteine through the conserved F or W.

V: TRBV13; J: TRBJ1-2; CDR3: CASSLGHGYGYTF
V: TRBV29-1; J: TRBJ2-3; CDR3: CSTGGGFGTDTQYF
V: TRBV3-1/TRBV3-2; J: TRBJ2-2; CDR3: CASSQAPPTVTGELFF
V: TRBV30; J: TRBJ2-2; CDR3: CAWSTGGDTGELFF
V: TRBV7-2; J: TRBJ2-7; CDR3: CASSPLRGGGGYEQYF
V: TRBV19; J: TRBJ1-2; CDR3: CASSTRNYGYTF
V: TRBV11-3; J: TRBJ2-5; CDR3: CASSLEGTGDDETQYF
V: TRBV6-5; J: TRBJ2-7; CDR3: CASSRTDRARYEQYF
V: TRBV18; J: TRBJ2-1; CDR3: CASSPPLRDSEDYDSYNEQFF
V: TRBV5-1; J: TRBJ2-1; CDR3: CASYKREGSYNEQFF
V: TRBV5-1; J: TRBJ1-1; CDR3: CASSSQERPLTEAFF
V: TRBV5-1; J: TRBJ2-7; CDR3: CASSFEEASYEQYF
V: TRBV3-1/TRBV3-2; J: TRBJ2-5; CDR3: CASSDGLAGETQYF
V: TRBV6-2/TRBV6-3; J: TRBJ2-5; CDR3: CASSSGTSGSETQYF
V: TRBV27; J: TRBJ2-5; CDR3: CASSEQIQGVETQYF
V: TRBV7-9; J: TRBJ1-6; CDR3: CASSLETGMGNSPLHF
V: TRBV27; J: TRBJ2-4; CDR3: CASGAYRDTKNIQYF
V: TRBV7-2; J: TRBJ1-5; CDR3: CASSLKGQGQPQHF
V: TRBV19; J: TRBJ2-3; CDR3: CASSEPIGTSGTSTDTQYF
V: TRBV14; J: TRBJ2-6; CDR3: CASSHGQGDSGANVLTF
V: TRBV2; J: TRBJ2-3; CDR3: CASSEESGQDNADTQYF
V: TRBV4-2; J: TRBJ1-1; CDR3: CASSQESRGAEAFF
V: TRBV29-1; J: TRBJ1-3; CDR3: CSVVDRSAFSGNTIYF
V: TRBV6-5; J: TRBJ1-3; CDR3: CASSTDSGNTIYF
V: TRBV11-2; J: TRBJ1-2; CDR3: CASSLGLQVHGYTF
V: TRBV19; J: TRBJ2-3; CDR3: CASSIRAGGDTQYF
V: TRBV27; J: TRBJ1-1; CDR3: CASSLDRMNTEAFF
V: TRBV24-1; J: TRBJ2-1; CDR3: CATSDPSSTSGFLSEQFF
V: TRBV18; J: TRBJ2-7; CDR3: CASSPLPSRSSYEQYF
V: TRBV6-2/TRBV6-3; J: TRBJ2-1; CDR3: CASSKTRIADHNEQFF
V: TRBV6-5; J: TRBJ2-5; CDR3: CASRWSGQETQYF
V: TRBV30; J: TRBJ2-1; CDR3: CAWSLGGLAGRNEQFF
V: TRBV7-2; J: TRBJ1-1; CDR3: CASRTAGQGEAFF
V: TRBV7-8; J: TRBJ2-2; CDR3: CASSLVTSGRTGELFF
V: TRBV28; J: TRBJ2-7; CDR3: CASRSQGTSYEQYF
V: TRBV5-6; J: TRBJ2-5; CDR3: CASSIGTLQETQYF
V: TRBV11-2; J: TRBJ2-3; CDR3: CASSLLGTSYADTQYF
V: TRBV27; J: TRBJ2-6; CDR3: CVISRANVLTF
V: TRBV27; J: TRBJ2-4; CDR3: CASSPTSGSLAKNIQYF
V: TRBV28; J: TRBJ2-1; CDR3: CASSSYRPLFLLAGSYNEQFF
V: TRBV28; J: TRBJ1-3; CDR3: CASTRSGNTIYF
V: TRBV10-3; J: TRBJ1-2; CDR3: CAISPGQGNYGYTF
V: TRBV28; J: TRBJ1-6; CDR3: CASSFNRSPLHF
V: TRBV5-8; J: TRBJ1-5; CDR3: CASSLGQILNQPQHF
V: TRBV6-4; J: TRBJ2-1; CDR3: CASSGEPGSSYNEQFF
V: TRBV5-4; J: TRBJ2-7; CDR3: CASSLAGLGEQYF
V: TRBV2; J: TRBJ2-7; CDR3: CASTIGLEQYF